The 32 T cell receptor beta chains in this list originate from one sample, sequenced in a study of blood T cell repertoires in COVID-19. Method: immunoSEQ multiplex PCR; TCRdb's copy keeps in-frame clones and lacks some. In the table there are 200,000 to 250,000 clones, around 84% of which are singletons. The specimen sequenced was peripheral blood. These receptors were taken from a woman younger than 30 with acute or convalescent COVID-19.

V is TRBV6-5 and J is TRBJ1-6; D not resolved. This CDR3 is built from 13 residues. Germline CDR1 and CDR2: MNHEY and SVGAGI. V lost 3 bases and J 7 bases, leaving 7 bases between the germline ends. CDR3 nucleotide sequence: TGTGCCAGCAGTTATGGGCCCAATTCACCCCTCCACTTT. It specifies CASSYGPNSPLHF.

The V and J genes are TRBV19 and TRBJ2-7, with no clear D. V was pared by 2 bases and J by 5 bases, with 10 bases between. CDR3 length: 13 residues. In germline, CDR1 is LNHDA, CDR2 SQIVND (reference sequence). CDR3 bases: TGTGCCAGTAGTATATTTTGGCAACACGAGCAGTACTTC. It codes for CASSIFWQHEQYF.

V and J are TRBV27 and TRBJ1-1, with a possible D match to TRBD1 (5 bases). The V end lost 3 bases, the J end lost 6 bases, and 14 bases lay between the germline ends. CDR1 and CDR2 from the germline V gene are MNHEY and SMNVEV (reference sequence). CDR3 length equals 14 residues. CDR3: CASSFGGGLAEAFF. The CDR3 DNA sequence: TGTGCCAGCAGTTTCGGGGGGGGATTGGCTGAAGCTTTCTTT.

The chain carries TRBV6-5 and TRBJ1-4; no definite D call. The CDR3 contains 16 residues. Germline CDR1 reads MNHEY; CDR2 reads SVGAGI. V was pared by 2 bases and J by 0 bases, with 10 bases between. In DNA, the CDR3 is TGTGCCAGCAGTTACGCTGGCTTCGCAACTAATGAAAAACTGTTTTTT. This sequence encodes CASSYAGFATNEKLFF.

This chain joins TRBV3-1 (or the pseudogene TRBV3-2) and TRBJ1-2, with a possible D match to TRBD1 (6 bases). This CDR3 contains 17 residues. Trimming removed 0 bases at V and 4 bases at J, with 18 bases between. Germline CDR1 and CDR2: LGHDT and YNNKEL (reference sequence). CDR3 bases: TGTGCCAGCAGCCAAGAGTGGGACACCCACCGAGGCTATGGCTACACCTTC. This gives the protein CASSQEWDTHRGYGYTF.

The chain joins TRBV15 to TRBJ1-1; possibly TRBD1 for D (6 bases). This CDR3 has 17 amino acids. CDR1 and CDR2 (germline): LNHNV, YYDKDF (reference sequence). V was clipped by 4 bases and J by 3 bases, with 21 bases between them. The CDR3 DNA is TGTGCCACCAGCAATAGACCTTACGACAGGAGAGACACTGAAGCTTTCTTT. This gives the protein CATSNRPYDRRDTEAFF.

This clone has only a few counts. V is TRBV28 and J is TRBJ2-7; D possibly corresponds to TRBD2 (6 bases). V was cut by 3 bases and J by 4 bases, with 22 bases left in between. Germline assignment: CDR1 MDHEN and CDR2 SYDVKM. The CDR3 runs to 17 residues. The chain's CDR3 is CASSLSPDFGSLYEQYF. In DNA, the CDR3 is TGTGCCAGCAGTTTGTCCCCGGACTTCGGGAGTTTGTACGAGCAGTACTTC.

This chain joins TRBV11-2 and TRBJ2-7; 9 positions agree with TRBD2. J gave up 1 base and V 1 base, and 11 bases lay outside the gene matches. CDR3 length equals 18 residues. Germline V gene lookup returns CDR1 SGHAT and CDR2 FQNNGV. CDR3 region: CASSLVAGEVGFSYEQYF. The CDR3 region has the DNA TGTGCCAGCAGCTTAGTAGCGGGAGAGGTGGGCTTTTCCTACGAGCAGTACTTC.

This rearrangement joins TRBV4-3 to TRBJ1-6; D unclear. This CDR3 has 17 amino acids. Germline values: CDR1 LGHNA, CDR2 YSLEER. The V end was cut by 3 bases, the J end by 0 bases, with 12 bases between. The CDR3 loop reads CASSQAAASSYNSPLHF. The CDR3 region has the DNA TGCGCCAGCAGCCAGGCGGCAGCTAGCTCCTATAATTCACCCCTCCACTTT.

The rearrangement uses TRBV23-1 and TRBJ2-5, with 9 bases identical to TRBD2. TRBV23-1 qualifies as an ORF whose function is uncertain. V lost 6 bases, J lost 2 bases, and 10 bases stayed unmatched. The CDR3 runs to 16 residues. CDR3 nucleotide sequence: TGCGCCAGCAGAGCACCTAGCGGGACTATACAAGAGACCCAGTACTTC. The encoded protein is CASRAPSGTIQETQYF.

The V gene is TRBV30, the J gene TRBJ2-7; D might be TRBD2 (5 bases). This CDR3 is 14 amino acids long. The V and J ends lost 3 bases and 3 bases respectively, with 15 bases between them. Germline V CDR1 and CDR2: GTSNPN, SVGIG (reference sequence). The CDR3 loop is CAWRGRTTSYEQYF. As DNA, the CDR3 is TGTGCCTGGAGAGGTCGCACCACTAGCTACGAGCAGTACTTC.

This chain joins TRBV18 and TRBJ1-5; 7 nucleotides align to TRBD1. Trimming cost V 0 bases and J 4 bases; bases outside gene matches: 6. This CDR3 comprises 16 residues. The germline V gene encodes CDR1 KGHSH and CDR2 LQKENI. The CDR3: CASSPPTGVSNQPQHF. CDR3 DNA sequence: TGTGCCAGCTCACCACCTACAGGGGTTAGTAATCAGCCCCAGCATTTT.

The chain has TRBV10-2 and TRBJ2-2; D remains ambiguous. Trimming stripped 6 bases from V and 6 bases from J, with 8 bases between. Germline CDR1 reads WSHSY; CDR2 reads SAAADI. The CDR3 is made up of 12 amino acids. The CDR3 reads CASRWLAGELFF. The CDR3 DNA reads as TGCGCCAGCAGATGGCTGGCCGGGGAGCTGTTTTTT.

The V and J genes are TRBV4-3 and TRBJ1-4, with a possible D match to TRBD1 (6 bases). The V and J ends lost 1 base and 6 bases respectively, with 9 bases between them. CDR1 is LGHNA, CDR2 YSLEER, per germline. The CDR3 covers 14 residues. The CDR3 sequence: CASSQGYRDEKLFF. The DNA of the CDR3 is TGCGCCAGCAGCCAAGGGTACAGGGATGAAAAACTGTTTTTT.

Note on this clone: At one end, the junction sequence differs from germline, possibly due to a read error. CDR3 DNA sequence: TGTGCCAGCAGTTTCCCCAACCAGGAGACCCAGTACTTC. It codes for CASSFPNQETQYF. This chain links TRBV12-3 or TRBV12-4 with TRBJ2-5; no clear D gene. The CDR3 spans 13 residues.

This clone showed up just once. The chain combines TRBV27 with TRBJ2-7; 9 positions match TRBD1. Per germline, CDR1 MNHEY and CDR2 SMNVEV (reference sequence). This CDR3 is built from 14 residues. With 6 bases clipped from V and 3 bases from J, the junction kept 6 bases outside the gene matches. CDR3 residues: CASRTGTGFYEQYF. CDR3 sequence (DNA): TGTGCCAGCAGGACCGGGACAGGGTTCTACGAGCAGTACTTC.

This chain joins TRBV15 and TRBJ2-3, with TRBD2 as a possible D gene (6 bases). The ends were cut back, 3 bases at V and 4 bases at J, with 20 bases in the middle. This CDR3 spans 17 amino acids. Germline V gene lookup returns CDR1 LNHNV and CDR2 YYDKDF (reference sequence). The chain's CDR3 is CATSSRAGPRPPDTQYF. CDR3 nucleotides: TGTGCCACCAGCAGCCGGGCGGGACCCCGTCCCCCAGATACGCAGTATTTT.

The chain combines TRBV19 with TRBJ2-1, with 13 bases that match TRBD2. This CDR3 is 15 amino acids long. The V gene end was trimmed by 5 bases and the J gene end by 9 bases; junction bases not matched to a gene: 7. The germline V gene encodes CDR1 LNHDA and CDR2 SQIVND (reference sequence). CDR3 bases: TGTGCCAGTAGTGAAGGGACTAGCGGGAAAGGTGAGCAGTTCTTC. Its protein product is CASSEGTSGKGEQFF.

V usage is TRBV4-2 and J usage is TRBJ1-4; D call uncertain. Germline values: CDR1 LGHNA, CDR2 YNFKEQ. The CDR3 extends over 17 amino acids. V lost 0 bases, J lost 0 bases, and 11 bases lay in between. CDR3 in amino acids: CASSQDIRYATNEKLFF. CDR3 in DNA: TGTGCCAGCAGCCAAGATATCAGATATGCAACTAATGAAAAACTGTTTTTT.

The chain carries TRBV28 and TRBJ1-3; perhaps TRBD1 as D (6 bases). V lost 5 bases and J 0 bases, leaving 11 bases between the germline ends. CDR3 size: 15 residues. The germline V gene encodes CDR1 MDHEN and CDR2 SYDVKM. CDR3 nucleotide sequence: TGTGCCAGCAGTCCCGGACAGTTCTCTGGAAACACCATATATTTT. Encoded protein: CASSPGQFSGNTIYF.

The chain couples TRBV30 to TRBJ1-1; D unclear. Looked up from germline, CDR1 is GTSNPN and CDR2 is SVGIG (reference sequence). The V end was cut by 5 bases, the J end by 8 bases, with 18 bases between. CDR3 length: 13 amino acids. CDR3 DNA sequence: TGTGCCTGGTCAAGGGCGGGTAGTTTGGAAGCTTTCTTT. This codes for CAWSRAGSLEAFF.

The DNA for the CDR3 is TGTGCCAGCAGCTTAACAGGGCTGGAGACCCAGTACTTC. It codes for CASSLTGLETQYF. This chain uses TRBV7-6 with TRBJ2-5; a possible D gene is TRBD1 (6 bases). This CDR3 has 13 residues. Per the germline V gene, CDR1 is SGHVS and CDR2 is FNYEAQ. Trimming stripped 2 bases from V and 5 bases from J, with 9 bases between.

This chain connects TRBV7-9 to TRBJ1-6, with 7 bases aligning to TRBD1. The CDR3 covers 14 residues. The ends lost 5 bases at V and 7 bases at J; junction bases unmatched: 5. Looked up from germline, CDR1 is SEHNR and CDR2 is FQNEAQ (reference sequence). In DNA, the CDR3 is TGTGCCAGCAGCCGACAGGGCGCGAATTCACCCCTCCACTTT. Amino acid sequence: CASSRQGANSPLHF.

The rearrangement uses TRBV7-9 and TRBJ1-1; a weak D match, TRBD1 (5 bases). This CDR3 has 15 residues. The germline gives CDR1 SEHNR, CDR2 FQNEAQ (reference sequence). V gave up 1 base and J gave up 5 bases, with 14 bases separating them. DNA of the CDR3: TGTGCCAGCAGCTTAGGGGACTGGCGGTGGACTGAAGCTTTCTTT. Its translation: CASSLGDWRWTEAFF.

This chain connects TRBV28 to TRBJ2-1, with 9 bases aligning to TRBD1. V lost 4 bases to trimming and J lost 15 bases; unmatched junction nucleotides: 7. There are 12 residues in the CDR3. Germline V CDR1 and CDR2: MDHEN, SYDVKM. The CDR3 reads CASSSLDRGMFF. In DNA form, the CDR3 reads TGTGCCAGCAGTTCCTTGGACAGGGGTATGTTCTTC.

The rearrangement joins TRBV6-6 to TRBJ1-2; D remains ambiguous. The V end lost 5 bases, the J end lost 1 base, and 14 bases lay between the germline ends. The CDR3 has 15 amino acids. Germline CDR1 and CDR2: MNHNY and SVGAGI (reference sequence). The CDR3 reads CASSPGGGNNYGYTF. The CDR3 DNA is TGTGCCAGCAGTCCCGGCGGCGGGAATAACTATGGCTACACCTTC.

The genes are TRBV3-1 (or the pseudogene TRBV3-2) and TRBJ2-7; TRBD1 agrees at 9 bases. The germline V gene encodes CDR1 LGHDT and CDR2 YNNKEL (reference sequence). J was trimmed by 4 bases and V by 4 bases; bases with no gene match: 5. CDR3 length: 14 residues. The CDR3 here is CASSRTGELYEQYF. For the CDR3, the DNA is TGTGCCAGCAGCCGGACAGGGGAATTATACGAGCAGTACTTC.

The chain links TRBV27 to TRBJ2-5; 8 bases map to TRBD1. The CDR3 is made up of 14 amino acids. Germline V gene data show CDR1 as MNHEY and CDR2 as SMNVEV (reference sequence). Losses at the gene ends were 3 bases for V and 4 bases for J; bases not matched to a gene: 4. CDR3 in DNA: TGTGCCAGCAGTTTCGCAGGGGGCGCAGAGACCCAGTACTTC. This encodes CASSFAGGAETQYF.

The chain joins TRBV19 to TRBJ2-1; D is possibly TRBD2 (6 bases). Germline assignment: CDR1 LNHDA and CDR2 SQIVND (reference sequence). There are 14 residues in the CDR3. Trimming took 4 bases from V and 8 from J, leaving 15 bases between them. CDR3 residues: CASSKGGGAYEQFF. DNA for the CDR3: TGTGCCAGTAGTAAGGGAGGAGGGGCCTATGAGCAGTTCTTC.

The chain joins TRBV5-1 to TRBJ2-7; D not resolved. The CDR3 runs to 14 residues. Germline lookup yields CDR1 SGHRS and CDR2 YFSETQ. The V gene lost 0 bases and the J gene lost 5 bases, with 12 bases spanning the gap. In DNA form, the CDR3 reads TGCGCCAGCAGCTTGGACGTTTCCTCAGACGAGCAGTACTTC. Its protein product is CASSLDVSSDEQYF.

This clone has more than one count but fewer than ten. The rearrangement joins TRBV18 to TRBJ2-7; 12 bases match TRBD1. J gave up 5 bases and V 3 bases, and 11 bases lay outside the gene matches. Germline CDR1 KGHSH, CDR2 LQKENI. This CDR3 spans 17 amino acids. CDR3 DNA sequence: TGTGCCAGCTCACCTCGATTACCGGGACAGGGGGCCCACGAGCAGTACTTC. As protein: CASSPRLPGQGAHEQYF.

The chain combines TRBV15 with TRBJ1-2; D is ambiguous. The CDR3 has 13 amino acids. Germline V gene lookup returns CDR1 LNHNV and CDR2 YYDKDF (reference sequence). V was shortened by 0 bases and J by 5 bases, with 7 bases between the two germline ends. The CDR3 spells CATSREVGYGYTF. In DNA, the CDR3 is TGTGCCACCAGCAGAGAGGTCGGGTATGGCTACACCTTC.